This TCR beta chain was sequenced for a study of siplizumab effects on memory and regulatory T cells. Germline CDR1 and CDR2: SSHAT and FNYEAQ (reference sequence). The CDR3 sequence is 14 residues long. With respect to this clone: Its specificity is not known. At one end, the junction sequence differs from germline, possibly due to a read error.

Overall study results and limits: Researchers did not confirm the suppressive function of proliferating Tregs from siplizumab cultures. The average Treg-derived proportion among mappable alloreactive CD4+ clones was 68.8% with siplizumab versus about 27% in controls. Roughly 80-97% of proliferating CD4+ or CD8+ clones defied assignment to a naive or memory phenotype. Naive T cells apparently outstripped memory cells in diversity and seemed major alloresponse contributors.

Profiled with immunoSEQ multiplex PCR; TCRdb holds only in-frame clones, not every one. The data show tens of thousands of clones, under 95% seen once. Specimen: CD8+ T cells sorted from blood. The TCR comes from a human donor in good health. This rearrangement joins TRBV7-7 to TRBJ2-1; D gene uncertain. This chain's CDR3 is CASSFSAQNNEQFF. In nucleotides, the CDR3 is TGTGCTAGCAGCTTTTCCGCTCAGAACAATGAGCAGTTCTTC.